Here is one T cell receptor beta chain with its context. What it binds is not known. PCR was performed using 60 Vbeta and 13 Jbeta primers. Repertoires were generated with immunoSEQ multiplex PCR, while TCRdb's copy carries only in-frame clones and drops some. The sample holds around 67,000 clones; roughly 69% are singletons and the top ten take about 2.9%. The sample originates from a study of cytomegalovirus exposure and HLA in healthy donors. Study-wide findings and caveats: TCR beta chain V- and J-gene trimming was linked, in a later analysis, to a missense variant in DCLRE1C.

The CDR3 length is 16 residues. From germline, CDR1 is ENHRY and CDR2 SYGVKD. V was pared by 3 bases and J by 0 bases, with 12 bases between. The V call is TRBV10-3, the J call TRBJ2-1; perhaps TRBD2 as D (6 bases). Sequenced material: PBMCs. This receptor was taken from a woman between 50 and 59 years old in good health and CMV-seronegative. The CDR3, as DNA: TGTGCCATCAGTGATTTTGTGGGAGGCTCCTACAATGAGCAGTTCTTC. Its translation: CAISDFVGGSYNEQFF.